This is a list of T cell receptor beta chains from one sample in a study of shared clonotypes between healthy human individuals. The data were produced by immunoSEQ multiplex PCR, yet TCRdb's version contains in-frame clones alone and is incomplete. The data contain 550,000 to 600,000 clones, around 81% of them seen just once; the ten biggest clones take up about 11%. Sequenced sample: PBMCs. All receptors come from a woman aged 40 to 50 in good health. Some clones in this sample may be carry-over from other donors' samples. Each CDR3 is given without its conserved first and last residue. The order of the fields is J gene, V gene, CDR3 protein.

j_gene: TRBJ1-2
v_gene: TRBV2
CDR3aa: AFGEQIYGYT

j_gene: TRBJ1-3
v_gene: TRBV5-6
CDR3aa: ASSPRPSGNTIY

j_gene: TRBJ2-1
v_gene: TRBV28
CDR3aa: ASNPVGGSSYNEQF

j_gene: TRBJ1-3
v_gene: TRBV30
CDR3aa: AWSVSGGRNTIY

j_gene: TRBJ2-7
v_gene: TRBV5-4
CDR3aa: ASSSQAGGPYEQY

j_gene: TRBJ2-7
v_gene: TRBV29-1
CDR3aa: SVEDLGKDRGTYEQY

j_gene: TRBJ1-2
v_gene: TRBV18
CDR3aa: ASSQKGQGYGYT

j_gene: TRBJ2-2
v_gene: TRBV9
CDR3aa: ASSRRGGEGGIANTGELF

j_gene: TRBJ2-7
v_gene: TRBV27
CDR3aa: ASSSPSGRFYEQY

j_gene: TRBJ2-7
v_gene: TRBV7-2
CDR3aa: ASSPKTSHEQY

j_gene: TRBJ2-2
v_gene: TRBV6-5
CDR3aa: ASRVTGPGELF

j_gene: TRBJ1-5
v_gene: TRBV4-2
CDR3aa: ASSLRTGWDQPQH

j_gene: TRBJ2-7
v_gene: TRBV28
CDR3aa: ASSTPRQGGEQY

j_gene: TRBJ1-2
v_gene: TRBV19
CDR3aa: ASCGGVTHDGYT

j_gene: TRBJ2-7
v_gene: TRBV28
CDR3aa: ASSSSYEQY

j_gene: TRBJ1-1
v_gene: TRBV19
CDR3aa: ASSSTGNTEAF

j_gene: TRBJ1-1
v_gene: TRBV5-4
CDR3aa: ASSLWGTGAF

j_gene: TRBJ1-1
v_gene: TRBV27
CDR3aa: ASSPGQGETEAF

j_gene: TRBJ2-5
v_gene: TRBV19
CDR3aa: ASSQGGGKFRETQY

j_gene: TRBJ1-3
v_gene: TRBV6-5
CDR3aa: ASSLAWGNTIY

j_gene: TRBJ2-7
v_gene: TRBV6-1
CDR3aa: ASSEGGLAGVYEQY

j_gene: TRBJ2-3
v_gene: TRBV28
CDR3aa: ASSWGSGQGTDTQY

j_gene: TRBJ2-1
v_gene: TRBV25-1
CDR3aa: ASSEYPPPGEQF

j_gene: TRBJ2-1
v_gene: TRBV11-3
CDR3aa: ASSLSRWGLAGVTEQF

j_gene: TRBJ2-1
v_gene: TRBV6-1
CDR3aa: ASSEVAGGSYNEQF

j_gene: TRBJ1-1
v_gene: TRBV15
CDR3aa: ATSRDPRAEAF

j_gene: TRBJ2-1
v_gene: TRBV5-1
CDR3aa: ASSLGAGTGGYNEQF

j_gene: TRBJ2-3
v_gene: TRBV2
CDR3aa: ASSDRTGGRDTQY

j_gene: TRBJ2-6
v_gene: TRBV30
CDR3aa: AWVHRGSGANVLT

j_gene: TRBJ1-1
v_gene: TRBV6-6
CDR3aa: ASSPGHEAF

j_gene: TRBJ2-7
v_gene: TRBV28
CDR3aa: ASSLSSGPSYEQY

j_gene: TRBJ2-7
v_gene: TRBV7-3
CDR3aa: ASSLTLAGVNEQY

j_gene: TRBJ2-7
v_gene: TRBV18
CDR3aa: ASSLGLGTAYEQY

j_gene: TRBJ2-3
v_gene: TRBV9
CDR3aa: ASSVVAGTDTQY

j_gene: TRBJ1-6
v_gene: TRBV11-1
CDR3aa: ASSEGTGGNSPLH

j_gene: TRBJ2-2
v_gene: TRBV10-3
CDR3aa: AISEGVAGTGELF

j_gene: TRBJ1-5
v_gene: TRBV27
CDR3aa: ASSQRGGQPQH

j_gene: TRBJ2-7
v_gene: TRBV7-9
CDR3aa: ASSLAWREGTYEQY

j_gene: TRBJ1-2
v_gene: TRBV2
CDR3aa: ASSRNRGGLNGYT